This T cell receptor (beta chain) was observed in a study of CXCR3-negative and CXCR3-positive naive CD8 T cells. Germline V gene sequence: CDR1 SGHDT, CDR2 YYEEEE. This CDR3 has 14 amino acids. Carrying UMI labels, the TRB cDNA libraries were prepared through 5' RACE. Reprocessing the 5' RACE reads, TCRdb reports a single entry for every CDR3 protein and omits DNA. This sample's table has some 130,000 distinct CDR3 sequences. The receptor was derived from a human donor in good health. Some clones in this sample may be carry-over from other donors' samples. The specimen was naive CXCR3- CD8+ T cells from blood. The sample's subset: CD45RO-CCR7+CD27+CD95- naive CD8+ T cells lacking CXCR3 (TNR3-). This rearrangement joins TRBV5-6 to TRBJ1-4; the D gene TCRdb calls, TRBD1, cannot be checked with no DNA. CDR3 sequence reads: CASSSDRSNEKLFF.